The rows below give T cell receptor beta chains drawn from one sample of a study of radiation and T cells in renal cell carcinoma. Repertoires were generated with immunoSEQ multiplex PCR, while TCRdb's copy carries only in-frame clones and drops some. The top ten clones hold roughly 6.3% of a sample with some 72,000 clones, roughly 82% of them seen once. This specimen consisted of blood, obtained from a patient whose treatment included radiotherapy and nephrectomy. These receptors were collected from a man aged 60-69 years with renal cell carcinoma. CDR3s include the opening cysteine and the closing phenylalanine or tryptophan. D genes are given only for firm matches. Not every row has a clone size; where given, it reads once, few, many or a size class.

clone_size j_call v_call d_call cdr3_nt cdr3_aa
- TRBJ2-3 TRBV7-2 TRBD1 TGTGCCAGCAGCCATTACCTCCCCGGACAGGGCTCCACAGATACGCAGTATTTT CASSHYLPGQGSTDTQYF
- TRBJ2-2 TRBV5-1 - TGCGCCAGCAGCTTGAGGGCGGGAACGTGGGCCGGGGAGCTGTTTTTT CASSLRAGTWAGELFF
- TRBJ2-3 TRBV9 - TGTGCCAGCAGCGAGGGGGGGCGTGTGAGCACAGATACGCAGTATTTT CASSEGGRVSTDTQYF
- TRBJ2-7 TRBV27 - TGTGCCAGCAGTTACGCTCCAGGGTCGGTCTACGAGCAGTACTTC CASSYAPGSVYEQYF
- TRBJ1-3 TRBV7-2 - TGTGCCAGCAGCTTAACGACAGCCACCCTGCAAAGAAACACCATATATTTT CASSLTTATLQRNTIYF
- TRBJ1-4 TRBV27 - TGTGCCAGCAGCCCCCGAGGGGAGAGGGGTGAAAAACTGTTTTTT CASSPRGERGEKLFF
- TRBJ2-1 TRBV14 - TGTGCCAGCAGCCAAGATCTGGGGAATGAGCAGTTCTTC CASSQDLGNEQFF
- TRBJ2-6 TRBV5-6 - TGTGCCAGCAGTCGAACAGGAGTTTTTAGCTCTGGGGCCAACGTCCTGACTTTC CASSRTGVFSSGANVLTF
- TRBJ2-1 TRBV6-4 TRBD2 TGTGCCAGCAGTGAGCGGGGGGGGCGCCCCTACAATGAGCAGTTCTTC CASSERGGRPYNEQFF
- TRBJ2-2 TRBV7-7 - TGTGCCAGCAGCTTAAAGCGGTCATCCGGGGAGCTGTTTTTT CASSLKRSSGELFF
- TRBJ2-7 TRBV5-1 - TGCGCCAGCAGCTTGATCGACGAATCCTACGAGCAGTACTTC CASSLIDESYEQYF
- TRBJ1-3 TRBV27 - TGTGCCAGCAGTGTAAACGCTGGAAACACCATATATTTT CASSVNAGNTIYF
- TRBJ1-1 TRBV29-1 - TGCAGCGTTAGAGGACAGATGAACACTGAAGCTTTCTTT CSVRGQMNTEAFF
- TRBJ2-4 TRBV10-3 - TGTGCCATCAGTGAGATCCCGGGGTCAGAGGACAAAAACATTCAGTACTTC CAISEIPGSEDKNIQYF
- TRBJ1-1 TRBV6-1 - TGTGCCAGCACTCTTGACCGGAACACTGAAGCTTTCTTT CASTLDRNTEAFF
few TRBJ1-1 TRBV19 - TGTGCCAGTAGTATAGTGTCCCCGGGGACTGAAGCTTTCTTT CASSIVSPGTEAFF
- TRBJ2-7 TRBV29-1 - TGCAGCGTCACCGGGACAGGGTTTTCGACTAGCGGCTACGAGCAGTACTTC CSVTGTGFSTSGYEQYF
- TRBJ1-2 TRBV7-8 - TGTGCCAGCAGTCGCAAGATGGCAGGGGCGACTGCTAACTATGGCTACACCTTC CASSRKMAGATANYGYTF
- TRBJ1-5 TRBV6-1 TRBD1 TGTGCCAGCGTCCCGGCAGGGGGCTCCAATCAGCCCCAGCATTTT CASVPAGGSNQPQHF
once TRBJ2-7 TRBV11-2 TRBD2 TGTGCCAGCAGCTTAGGGGACTACTACGAGCAGTACTTC CASSLGDYYEQYF
- TRBJ2-1 TRBV4-3 - TGCGCCAGCAGCCTGGGGGTGCGGAATTACAATGAGCAGTTCTTC CASSLGVRNYNEQFF
once TRBJ2-3 TRBV28 TRBD2 TGTGCCAGCAGTTTAGCGGGAGCCGATACGCAGTATTTT CASSLAGADTQYF
- TRBJ2-2 TRBV19 TRBD2 TGTGCCAGTAGTATCGGACTAGCGGGCTACACCGGGGAGCTGTTTTTT CASSIGLAGYTGELFF
- TRBJ1-6 TRBV4-1 TRBD1 TGCGCCAGCAGCCAAGCCGGACAGGGGATGGGGAATTCACCCCTCCACTTT CASSQAGQGMGNSPLHF
few TRBJ1-2 TRBV20-1 - TGCAGTGCTACCCTCAGCGGCTACACCTTC CSATLSGYTF
- TRBJ1-1 TRBV29-1 - TGCAGCGTTGGGGACACTGAAGCTTTCTTT CSVGDTEAFF
- TRBJ2-2 TRBV6-5 TRBD1 TGTGCCAGCAGACGGACAGGGGGCCACGGGGAGCTGTTTTTT CASRRTGGHGELFF
- TRBJ2-3 TRBV5-1 - TGCGCCAGCAGCCTGGCCAGTGGGGGCACAGATACGCAGTATTTT CASSLASGGTDTQYF
- TRBJ2-7 TRBV6-5 - TGTGCCAGCAGTTACGGGACACCTGACCAATACGAGCAGTACTTC CASSYGTPDQYEQYF
few TRBJ1-4 TRBV30 - TGTGCCTGGAGTGTAGGGTCCGCGGATGAAAAACTGTTTTTT CAWSVGSADEKLFF
- TRBJ2-7 TRBV28 TRBD2 TGTGCCAGCAGTTTCCAACGACTCAGCGGGGAATACGAGCAGTACTTC CASSFQRLSGEYEQYF
- TRBJ2-1 TRBV28 - TGTGCCAGCAGTTTGGCGGGAAGGGGCAATGAGCAGTTCTTC CASSLAGRGNEQFF
- TRBJ1-1 TRBV15 - TGTGCCACCAGCAGAGATCAGGTAGGGGAAATGAACACTGAAGCTTTCTTT CATSRDQVGEMNTEAFF
- TRBJ1-1 TRBV11-2 TRBD1 TGTGCCAGCAGCTCTCGACAGGGTCTGGGCACTGAAGCTTTCTTT CASSSRQGLGTEAFF
- TRBJ1-4 TRBV5-1 TRBD1 TGCGCCAGCAGCTTACCGGGACAGGGGGAAAAACTGTTTTTT CASSLPGQGEKLFF
- TRBJ1-5 TRBV7-9 - TGTGCCAGCAGCTTCCCCTCCGGGCAGCCCCAGCATTTT CASSFPSGQPQHF
- TRBJ2-1 TRBV11-2 - TGTGCCAGCAGCTTAGTCGGTAACTGGGAGTCCCCCACGAATGAGCAGTTCTTC CASSLVGNWESPTNEQFF
- TRBJ2-5 TRBV7-7 - TGTGCCAGCAGCCCCGGACAGTCCGTGGCCCAGTACTTC CASSPGQSVAQYF
- TRBJ2-1 TRBV6-5 TRBD1 TGTGCCAGCACGCGGACAGGGGGCAATGAGCAGTTCTTC CASTRTGGNEQFF